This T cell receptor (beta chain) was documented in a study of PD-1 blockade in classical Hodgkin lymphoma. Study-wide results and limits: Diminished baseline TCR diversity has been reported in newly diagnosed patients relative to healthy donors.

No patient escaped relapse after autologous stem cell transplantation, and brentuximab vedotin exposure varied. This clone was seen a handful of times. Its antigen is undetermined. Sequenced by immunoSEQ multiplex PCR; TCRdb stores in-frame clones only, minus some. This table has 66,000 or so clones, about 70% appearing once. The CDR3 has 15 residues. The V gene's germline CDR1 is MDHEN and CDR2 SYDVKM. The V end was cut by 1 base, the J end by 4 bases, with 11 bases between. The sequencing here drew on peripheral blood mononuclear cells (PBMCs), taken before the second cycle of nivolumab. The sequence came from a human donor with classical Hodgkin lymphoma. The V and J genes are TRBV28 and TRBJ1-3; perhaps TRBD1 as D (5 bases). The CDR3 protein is CASSLLGQGGNTIYF. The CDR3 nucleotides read TGTGCCAGCAGTTTATTAGGGCAGGGAGGAAACACCATATATTTT.